This is a list of T cell receptor beta chains from one sample in a study of radiotherapy plus CTLA-4 blockade in lung cancer. Generated by immunoSEQ multiplex PCR, the TCRdb table keeps only in-frame clones and is missing some. Here the sample spans approximately 95,000 clones, roughly 80% being singletons. The material sequenced was peripheral blood, taken from a patient treated with radiotherapy plus ipilimumab. Receptor source: a human donor with non-small cell lung cancer who had a partial response to radiotherapy plus ipilimumab. CDR3s include the opening cysteine and the closing phenylalanine or tryptophan. Fields, in order: clone size, V gene, D gene, J gene, CDR3 DNA, CDR3 protein. The D gene is left open where the match is weak. The listing skips clone size in some rows; elsewhere it reads once, few, many or a size class.

many	TRBV4-1	NA	TRBJ1-2	TGCGCCAGCAGCCAAGTCGGTACTCTCAACTATGGCTACACCTTC	CASSQVGTLNYGYTF
NA	TRBV7-2	TRBD2	TRBJ2-2	TGTGCCAGCAGCTACGGGCGGGGGGTGGCTAGCGGGAGTGCCGGGGAGCTGTTTTTT	CASSYGRGVASGSAGELFF
NA	TRBV28	TRBD2	TRBJ2-3	TGTGCCAGCAGTGGAACTAGCGGCCTTGGCACAGATACGCAGTATTTT	CASSGTSGLGTDTQYF
NA	TRBV9	TRBD2	TRBJ2-7	TGTGCCAGCAGCCCCAACAGCGGGATCTCCTACGAGCAGTACTTC	CASSPNSGISYEQYF
NA	TRBV6-4	TRBD1	TRBJ1-1	TGTGCCAGCAGTATGACAGGGGGGGGCACTGAAGCTTTCTTT	CASSMTGGGTEAFF
NA	TRBV19	NA	TRBJ1-1	TGTGCCAGTAGTATTAATATGAACACTGAAGCTTTCTTT	CASSINMNTEAFF
NA	TRBV27	TRBD2	TRBJ2-3	TGTGCCAGCAGTGAGCAGGGACTAGCGGGAGTTGGTACGCAGTATTTT	CASSEQGLAGVGTQYF
NA	TRBV5-1	NA	TRBJ2-7	TGCGCCAGCAGCTTACGGACAGGGAGGGCTAGCGGAAGCTACGAGCAGTACTTC	CASSLRTGRASGSYEQYF
few	TRBV10-3	NA	TRBJ2-5	TGTGCCATCAGTGAGTCAGCGGCGAAAGAGACCCAGTACTTC	CAISESAAKETQYF
few	TRBV4-2	NA	TRBJ1-3	TGTGCCAGCAGCCAAGATCTCGGGGAGAGAGGTGGAAACACCATATATTTT	CASSQDLGERGGNTIYF